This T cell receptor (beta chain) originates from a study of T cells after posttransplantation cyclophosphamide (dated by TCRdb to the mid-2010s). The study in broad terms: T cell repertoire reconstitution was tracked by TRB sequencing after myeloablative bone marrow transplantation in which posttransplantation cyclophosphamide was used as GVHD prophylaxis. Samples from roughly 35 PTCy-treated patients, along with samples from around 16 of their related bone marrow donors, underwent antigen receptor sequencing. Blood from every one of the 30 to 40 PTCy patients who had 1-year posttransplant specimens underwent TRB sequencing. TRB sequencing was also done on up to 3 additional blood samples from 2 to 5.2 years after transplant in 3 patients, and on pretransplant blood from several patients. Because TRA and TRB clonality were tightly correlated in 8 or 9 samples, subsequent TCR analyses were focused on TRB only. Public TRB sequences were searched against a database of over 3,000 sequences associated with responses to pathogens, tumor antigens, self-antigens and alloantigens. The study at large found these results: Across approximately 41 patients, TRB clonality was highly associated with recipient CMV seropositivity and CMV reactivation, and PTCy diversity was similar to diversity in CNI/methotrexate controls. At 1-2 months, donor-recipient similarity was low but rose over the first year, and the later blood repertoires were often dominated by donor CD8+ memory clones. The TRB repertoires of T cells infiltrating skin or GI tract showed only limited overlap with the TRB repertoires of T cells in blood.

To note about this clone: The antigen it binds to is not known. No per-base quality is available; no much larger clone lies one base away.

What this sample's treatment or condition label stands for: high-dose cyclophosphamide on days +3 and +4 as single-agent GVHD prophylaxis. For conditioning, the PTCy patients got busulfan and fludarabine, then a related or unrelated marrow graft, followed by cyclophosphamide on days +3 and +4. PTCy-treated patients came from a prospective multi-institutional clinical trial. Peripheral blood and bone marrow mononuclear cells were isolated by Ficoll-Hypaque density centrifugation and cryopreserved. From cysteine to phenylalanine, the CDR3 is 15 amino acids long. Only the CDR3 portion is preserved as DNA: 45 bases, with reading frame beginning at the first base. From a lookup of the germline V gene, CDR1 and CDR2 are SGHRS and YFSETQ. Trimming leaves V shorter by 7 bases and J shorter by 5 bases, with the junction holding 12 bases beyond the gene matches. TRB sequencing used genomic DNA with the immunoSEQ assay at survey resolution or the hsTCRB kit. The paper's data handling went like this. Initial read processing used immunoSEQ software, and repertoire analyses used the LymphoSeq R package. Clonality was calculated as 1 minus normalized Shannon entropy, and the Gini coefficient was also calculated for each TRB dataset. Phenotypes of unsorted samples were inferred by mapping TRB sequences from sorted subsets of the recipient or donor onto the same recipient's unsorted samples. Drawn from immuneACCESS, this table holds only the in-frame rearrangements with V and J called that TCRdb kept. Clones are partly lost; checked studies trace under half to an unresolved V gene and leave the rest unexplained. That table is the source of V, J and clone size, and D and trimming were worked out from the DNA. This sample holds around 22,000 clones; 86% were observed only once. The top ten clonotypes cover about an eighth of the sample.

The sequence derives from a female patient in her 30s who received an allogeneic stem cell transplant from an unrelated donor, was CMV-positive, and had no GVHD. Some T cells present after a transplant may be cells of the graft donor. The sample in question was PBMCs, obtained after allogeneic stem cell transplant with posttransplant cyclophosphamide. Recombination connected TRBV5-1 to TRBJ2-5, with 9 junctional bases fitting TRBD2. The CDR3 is CASGGLAGSMETQYF. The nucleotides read TGCGCCAGCGGTGGGCTAGCGGGGAGTATGGAGACCCAGTACTTC. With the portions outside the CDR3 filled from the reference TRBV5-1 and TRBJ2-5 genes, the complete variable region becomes KAGVTQTPRYLIKTRGQQVTLSCSPISGHRSVSWYQQTPGQGLQFLFEYFSETQRNKGNFPGRFSGRQFSNSRSEMNVSTLELGDSALYLCASGGLAGSMETQYFGPGTRLLVL.